This T cell receptor beta chain originates from a study of regulatory T cells in long-lasting Graves disease. Overall study findings and caveats: There were preferences for TRBV28, TRBJ1-2 and TRBJ2-5 in persistent disease. With a few thousand shared public clonotypes, persistent patients exceeded new patients, who shared over 850.

The germline CDR1 and CDR2 sequences are SGHTA and FQGNSA. V was clipped by 1 base and J by 9 bases, with 13 bases between them. The CDR3 loop spans 14 amino acids. Relying on iRepertoire HTBI primers and Arm-PCR of CDR3 regions, the team built TCR beta libraries. TCRdb re-called the multiplex PCR reads through MiXCR, storing one row per CDR3 protein. The sample consists of 400,000 to 500,000 distinct CDR3 sequences, around 20% of them appearing once. This clonotype was detected ten times or more. Its antigen is currently unknown. Time point denoted: persistent/refractory GD, antithyroid drugs over 5 years with positive TRAb. The TCR library was prepared using RNA isolated from PBMCs. Guidelines of the American Thyroid Association were used to diagnose Graves' disease.

The material was peripheral blood mononuclear cells (PBMCs), obtained when the disease was refractory, from a patient treated with antithyroid drugs. This chain links TRBV7-2 with TRBJ1-5; no definite D call. The receptor's source is a female donor with Graves disease. The CDR3 nucleotides are TGTGCCAGCAGCTTAGAGGGCCGGCTCAGGCCCCAGCATTTT. Its protein is CASSLEGRLRPQHF.